This TCR beta chain appears in the sequencing data of a study of spatial heterogeneity in lung cancer. The ends were cut back, 1 base at V and 5 bases at J, with 9 bases in the middle. This CDR3 contains 13 residues. CDR1 and CDR2 from the germline V gene are SGHDT and YYEEEE. Findings and caveats of the study: At tumor resection, ubiquitous expanded TCRs were detected in blood more often than later.

Time point indicated: sample taken at primary tumor resection. From tumor, nontumor lung or frozen PBMC, whole RNA was taken unsorted for sequencing. From the 5' RACE reads, TCRdb called clonotypes with MiXCR, one entry per CDR3 protein. The table has about 21,000 distinct CDR3 sequences, 4.6% seen once. This clonotype was recorded many times. The target antigen is unknown. V gene TRBV5-6 combines with J gene TRBJ1-1; D may be TRBD1 (5 bases). This sample comprised PBMCs, obtained at surgery. This sequence originates from a male donor with early-stage non-small cell lung cancer. The CDR3 nucleotides read TGTGCCAGCAGCTTGTTCGGGGGGACTGAAGCTTTCTTT. Its translation is CASSLFGGTEAFF.